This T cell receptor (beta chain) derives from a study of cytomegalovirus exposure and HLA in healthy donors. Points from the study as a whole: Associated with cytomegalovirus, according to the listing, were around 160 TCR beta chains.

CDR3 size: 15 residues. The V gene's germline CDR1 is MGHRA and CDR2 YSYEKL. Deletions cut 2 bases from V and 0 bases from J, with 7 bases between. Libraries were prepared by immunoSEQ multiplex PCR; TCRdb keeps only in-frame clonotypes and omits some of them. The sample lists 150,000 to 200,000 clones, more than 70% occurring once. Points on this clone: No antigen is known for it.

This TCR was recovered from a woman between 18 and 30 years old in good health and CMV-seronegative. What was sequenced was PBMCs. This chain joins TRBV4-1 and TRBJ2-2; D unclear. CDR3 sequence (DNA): TGCGCCAGCAGCCAAATTCAGACGAACACCGGGGAGCTGTTTTTT. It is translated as CASSQIQTNTGELFF.